This T cell receptor (beta chain) was observed in a study of shared clonotypes between healthy human individuals (dated by TCRdb to the early 2020s). As for the study more broadly: A couple of women and a few men aged 18 to 49 years were included in the cohort. Per donor, three plates each were used for CD4 naive and CD4 memory, two for CD8 naive, and one for CD8 memory. Libraries were prepared and TCR repertoires were sequenced by different laboratories using diverse techniques, in order to increase sequencing depth and limit assay-specific biases. Each donor's leukapheresis produced roughly between roughly 0.94 and 9.5 billion PBMCs. The study deeply sequenced blood TCR repertoires of several healthy adults to estimate repertoire size and the extent of clonotype sharing between individuals.

What the authors observed across the whole study: Incomplete sequencing was indicated by rarefaction of sorted-subset datasets, despite the large sequencing depth. Naive subsets generally had larger estimated clonotype richness than memory subsets did. Based on pairwise subsampling, the degree of clonotype sharing among donors was expected to be affected by sequencing depth. Because the study included only a small number of donors, the genetic and exposure-history diversity represented was limited. Compared with non-shared clonotypes, clonotypes shared by all four sorted-subset donors had higher generation probabilities. When a few donors were compared, the shared fraction of clonotypes was around 5% for naive CD4, less than 4% for naive CD8, more than 2% for memory CD4, and less than 0.45% for memory CD8. Sampling was restricted to blood, and TCR repertoires in tissue are likely to differ from TCR repertoires in blood.

Comment on this clone: Its antigen is still unknown. Base qualities are not recorded, but no much larger clone differs from it by a single base.

Healthy HIV-negative adults with no recently reported acute infections or vaccinations were included as donors. Every donor was a Caucasian adult living in Nashville, Tennessee, USA. CD4+ T cells were enriched by magnetic negative selection, after which naive cells were positively selected on CD45RA and the negative fraction was taken as the memory subset. After blood collection by leukapheresis, PBMCs were isolated using Ficoll-Histopaque density gradient centrifugation and then cryopreserved in the vapor phase of liquid nitrogen. Analytical flow cytometry was used to check the purity and quantity of every magnetically sorted T cell population. From each sorted fraction, genomic DNA was isolated and quantified by UV absorbance on a Nanodrop 2000c. Trimming takes 0 bases from V and 8 bases from J, and the germline ends sit 11 bases apart. For CDR1 and CDR2, the germline V gene (reference sequence) lists SGHNT and YYREEE. Its CDR3 holds 14 amino acids, cysteine through phenylalanine. Only the CDR3 portion is preserved as DNA: 42 bases, with reading frame beginning at the first base.

TCR CDR3 regions were amplified from genomic DNA by multiplex PCR using the deep immunoSEQ assay. Extracted genomic DNA from each cell subset was distributed evenly across all wells of several immunoSEQ 96-well plates, and each plate was treated as a replicate. Each replicate PCR for sorted subsets received about 220 ng genomic DNA, equal to some 32,000 T cell genomes. The purified libraries were quantified using a Qubit 3.0 fluorometer, sized with a Bioanalyzer 2100, and then quantified again using the KAPA Library Quantification kit. Each immunoSEQ 96-well plate was sequenced on its own single-read 150-cycle Illumina NextSeq 550 flow cell. As for how the authors treated the data: Because the immunoSEQ output held only junctional sequences and lacked quality scores, the filtering could not match the filtering applied to full-length reads. To assign V/J genes and CDR3, sequences were annotated against IMGT germline references using PyIR, a Python wrapper for IgBLAST v1.9. Any read was removed if the V/J assignment was weak (E-value above 1e-6), the CDR3 was missing, or the read contained stop codons, out-of-frame junctions, or ambiguous translated residues. V3J clonotypes were defined as sequences sharing an identical inferred V gene, J gene, and CDR3 amino acid sequence. To compute the percentage overlap between repertoires, the number of shared unique clonotypes was divided by the size of the smaller repertoire. Richness of each repertoire was evaluated using RTK rarefaction, the Chao1 estimator, and Recon v2.1 estimates of unobserved clonotypes. For all TCRbeta clonotypes obtained by the gDNA method from several donors, generation probabilities were computed with OLGA. In its TCRdb copy, this immuneACCESS table keeps in-frame sequences only and misses some clones. Where compared with another copy, unresolved V genes explain less than half of these, and the others have no known cause. The D gene and trimming were derived from the DNA, and the V and J assignments and clone size from that table. This sample gives about 2 million clones in total; roughly 94% of them show up just once. 0.1% to 0.15% of the sample goes to the ten largest clones.

Sample: naive CD4+ T cells sorted from blood. This specimen's cell subset or site label, interpreted: CD45RA+ positively selected. The chain employs TRBV5-4 and TRBJ1-4, with the D gene not confidently named. This sequence originates from a man aged 18 to 29 in good health. The CDR3 is CASSLDQNDEKLFF. The DNA sequence is TGTGCCAGCAGCTTGGATCAGAACGACGAAAAACTGTTTTTT.